These 12 T cell receptor beta chains were sequenced from one sample in a study of T cell responses to AZD1222 COVID-19 vaccine. Generated by immunoSEQ multiplex PCR, the TCRdb table keeps only in-frame clones and is missing some. This sample carries around 120,000 clones, roughly 86% of them seen once, and the ten largest clones take roughly 4.1%. Source: peripheral blood, taken on day 0 of AZD1222 vaccination. The receptors originated from an adult in good health.

The chain employs TRBV3-1 (or the pseudogene TRBV3-2) and TRBJ1-6, with D tentatively TRBD1 (6 bases). The CDR3 is 15 residues long. CDR1 is LGHDT, CDR2 YNNKEL, per germline (reference sequence). V was shortened by 1 base and J by 6 bases, with 10 bases between the two germline ends. The CDR3 region has the DNA TGTGCCAGCAGCCAAGTCGGGGGCGGTAATTCACCCCTCCACTTT. It is translated as CASSQVGGGNSPLHF.

This clone was seen only once. V gene TRBV6-1 combines with J gene TRBJ2-7, with D uncertain. Trimming shortened V by 1 base and J by 9 bases, and 16 bases separated the two germline ends. This CDR3 spans 14 amino acids. Germline CDR1 reads MNHNS; CDR2 reads SASEGT. The CDR3 DNA reads as TGTGCCAGCAGTGAAGTGGGAAGGGATGGTTCGCAGTACTTC. This codes for CASSEVGRDGSQYF.

The chain has TRBV6-5 and TRBJ2-5; D gene unclear. Trimming cost V 6 bases and J 5 bases, with 16 bases left between them. The CDR3 loop spans 14 amino acids. Looked up from germline, CDR1 is MNHEY and CDR2 is SVGAGI. The CDR3 DNA is TGTGCCAGCAGGGGCCAAGGGTCCCCGGAGACCCAGTACTTC. This encodes CASRGQGSPETQYF.

This clone was counted between two and nine times. The V and J genes are TRBV4-1 and TRBJ2-7; D might be TRBD2 (6 bases). The CDR3 is made up of 14 amino acids. With 4 bases removed from V and 1 base from J, the gap between germline ends came to 11 bases. CDR1 MGHRA and CDR2 YSYEKL come from the germline V gene. The CDR3 DNA follows: TGCGCCAGCAGCCCATCGGCGGGATCCTACGAGCAGTACTTC. This sequence encodes CASSPSAGSYEQYF.

The gene calls are TRBV30 and TRBJ2-7; 8 bases line up with TRBD2. V lost 0 bases and J lost 3; bases outside the gene matches: 4. Germline CDR1 reads GTSNPN; CDR2 reads SVGIG (reference sequence). The CDR3 spans 14 residues. The CDR3 protein is CAWSVDSGNYEQYF. DNA of the CDR3: TGTGCCTGGAGTGTAGATAGCGGGAACTACGAGCAGTACTTC.

This rearrangement joins TRBV18 to TRBJ1-6; D is possibly TRBD1 (5 bases). CDR3 size: 13 residues. Between the trimmed V and J ends, which lost 3 bases and 10 bases, there was a span of 10 bases. Germline CDR1 is KGHSH and CDR2 is LQKENI. The CDR3 DNA is TGTGCCAGCTCACCGACAGAGGGGTCACCCCTCCACTTT. Encoded protein: CASSPTEGSPLHF. Filled out from reference TRBV18 and TRBJ1-6, the complete variable domain reads NAGVMQNPRHLVRRRGQEARLRCSPMKGHSHVYWYRQLPEEGLKFMVYLQKENIIDESGMPKERFSAEFPKEGPSILRIQQVVRGDSAAYFCASSPTEGSPLHFGNGTRLTVT.

The chain is built from TRBV10-3 and TRBJ1-4; D remains unclear. V lost 2 bases to trimming and J lost 8 bases, with 9 bases between them. The length of the CDR3 is 13 residues. The germline gives CDR1 ENHRY, CDR2 SYGVKD. CDR3 residues: CAISEQQEEKLFF. CDR3 nucleotides: TGTGCCATCAGTGAGCAACAAGAAGAAAAACTGTTTTTT.

The J gene is TRBJ1-2, the V gene TRBV6-1; D remains ambiguous. Trimming removed 3 bases at V and 10 bases at J, with 12 bases between. The CDR3 is made up of 12 amino acids. Germline V gene sequence: CDR1 MNHNS, CDR2 SASEGT. The CDR3 DNA reads TGTGCCAGCAGTGAGGGTCAGGCCCTCTACACCTTC. This gives the protein CASSEGQALYTF.

J is TRBJ1-2 and V is TRBV5-5; possible D gene TRBD1, 5 bases. Trimming cost V 4 bases and J 2 bases, with 12 bases left between them. The CDR3 covers 14 residues. The germline CDR1 and CDR2 sequences are SGHKS and YYEKEE (reference sequence). CDR3 residues: CASSPYDSNYGYTF. CDR3 in DNA: TGTGCCAGCAGCCCCTATGACAGCAACTATGGCTACACCTTC.

V is TRBV5-5 and J is TRBJ2-3; maybe TRBD1 (6 bases). CDR3 length: 16 residues. V was clipped by 4 bases and J by 3 bases, with 18 bases between them. Germline V lookup: CDR1 SGHKS, CDR2 YYEKEE (reference sequence). CDR3 nucleotides: TGTGCCAGCAGCCCAGGCTGGGGGCGCTGGACAGATACGCAGTATTTT. It is translated as CASSPGWGRWTDTQYF.

The chain carries TRBV14 and TRBJ1-3, with TRBD1 as a possible D gene (6 bases). Trimming pared 4 bases from V and 3 bases from J, leaving 13 bases between. The length of the CDR3 is 15 residues. Germline CDR1 and CDR2: SGHDN and FVKESK. CDR3 nucleotide sequence: TGTGCCAGCAGCCGGCAAGAGGGGGTTGGAAACACCATATATTTT. Its translation is CASSRQEGVGNTIYF. Full variable domain (rest looked up from reference TRBV14 and TRBJ1-3): EAGVTQFPSHSVIEKGQTVTLRCDPISGHDNLYWYRRVMGKEIKFLLHFVKESKQDESGMPNNRFLAERTGGTYSTLKVQPAELEDSGVYFCASSRQEGVGNTIYFGEGSWLTVV.

The J gene is TRBJ2-3, the V gene TRBV9, with 13 bases matching TRBD2. This CDR3 has 17 amino acids. V lost 0 bases and J lost 2; bases outside the gene matches: 3. Germline V gives CDR1 SGDLS, CDR2 YYNGEE. The CDR3 DNA reads TGTGCCAGCAGCGTAGGACTAGCGGGGGGACCCACAGATACGCAGTATTTT. Translated, it gives CASSVGLAGGPTDTQYF.